The 21 T cell receptor beta chains presented below share a single source sample, sequenced in a study of cytomegalovirus exposure and HLA in healthy donors. PCR used 60 Vbeta primers and 13 Jbeta primers. Sequenced by immunoSEQ multiplex PCR; TCRdb stores in-frame clones only, minus some. The sample carries about 150,000 clones, roughly three quarters recorded once. What was sequenced was PBMCs. The origin of the receptors is a middle-aged woman in good health and CMV-seropositive.

V usage is TRBV27 and J usage is TRBJ1-2, with TRBD1 matching 9 bases. CDR3 length: 17 residues. Germline CDR1 reads MNHEY; CDR2 reads SMNVEV (reference sequence). V lost 5 bases, J lost 5 bases, and 15 bases stayed unmatched. CDR3 coding DNA: TGTGCCAGCAGTCCACAGGGGGGGACAGGGAGTGGATATGGCTACACCTTC. This gives the protein CASSPQGGTGSGYGYTF.

The chain employs TRBV14 and TRBJ1-2, with 7 bases aligning to TRBD1. Trimming took 1 base from V and 3 from J; bases not matched to a gene: 2. The CDR3 covers 14 residues. Per the germline V gene, CDR1 is SGHDN and CDR2 is FVKESK. The CDR3 region has the DNA TGTGCCAGCAGCCAAGCCGGGACAGACTATGGCTACACCTTC. This encodes CASSQAGTDYGYTF.

This chain joins TRBV10-3 and TRBJ2-7; a possible D gene is TRBD1 (6 bases). Trimming cost V 8 bases and J 6 bases, with 17 bases left between them. Germline V gene lookup returns CDR1 ENHRY and CDR2 SYGVKD. The CDR3 consists of 13 residues. Written as DNA, the CDR3 is TGTGCCATCCGGGACACCGCCTCTATCGAGCAGTACTTC. Protein sequence: CAIRDTASIEQYF.

The chain employs TRBV5-1 and TRBJ2-1; the match to TRBD2 covers 8 bases. The V and J ends lost 0 bases and 3 bases, in that order; junction bases with no gene match: 2. The CDR3 is 15 residues long. Looked up from germline, CDR1 is SGHRS and CDR2 is YFSETQ. CDR3 sequence: CASSLELADYNEQFF. The CDR3 DNA reads TGCGCCAGCAGCTTGGAACTAGCGGACTACAATGAGCAGTTCTTC.

The chain is built from TRBV5-4 and TRBJ2-6, with D tentatively TRBD1 (6 bases). V lost 4 bases, J lost 2 bases, and 13 bases lay in between. The length of the CDR3 is 16 residues. The germline V gene has CDR1 SGHNT and CDR2 YYREEE (reference sequence). The CDR3 sequence: CASSPPRGPGANVLTF. In DNA form, the CDR3 reads TGTGCCAGCAGCCCCCCCAGGGGACCTGGGGCCAACGTCCTGACTTTC.

The chain combines TRBV4-1 with TRBJ1-4; D may be TRBD1 (5 bases). Germline loops: CDR1 MGHRA, CDR2 YSYEKL. The CDR3 spans 15 residues. The V end lost 2 bases, the J end lost 7 bases, and 14 bases lay between the germline ends. CDR3 in amino acids: CASSQFVTGGEKLFF. In nucleotides, the CDR3 is TGCGCCAGCAGCCAATTTGTTACGGGGGGTGAAAAACTGTTTTTT.

The chain recombines TRBV7-6 with TRBJ2-5; D might be TRBD2 (6 bases). The end of the DNA fits TRBJ2-7 better, so the J call may be wrong. Germline values: CDR1 SGHVS, CDR2 FNYEAQ. The CDR3 totals 15 residues. CDR3 residues: CASSSEGGKTYEQYF. The CDR3 DNA reads TGTGCCAGCAGCTCTGAAGGCGGGAAAACCTACGAGCAGTACTTC.

The chain employs TRBV4-2 and TRBJ2-2; 7 bases align to TRBD2. The CDR3 spans 18 residues. Germline V gives CDR1 LGHNA, CDR2 YNFKEQ. V lost 0 bases and J lost 0; bases outside the gene matches: 7. DNA of the CDR3: TGTGCCAGCAGCCAAGACCCCCTGAGCGGGGCGAACACCGGGGAGCTGTTTTTT. This translates into CASSQDPLSGANTGELFF.

This CDR3 is CASSFHGGAVGELFF. The DNA of the CDR3 is TGTGCCAGCAGTTTCCACGGGGGGGCGGTCGGGGAGCTGTTTTTT. The V gene is TRBV28, the J gene TRBJ2-2; TRBD2 aligns across 8 bases. Germline CDR1 reads MDHEN; CDR2 reads SYDVKM. The CDR3 runs 15 residues. V lost 3 bases, J lost 7 bases, and 7 bases stayed unmatched.

This chain links TRBV30 with TRBJ2-3; 7 bases align to TRBD2. Losses at the gene ends were 2 bases for V and 0 bases for J; bases not matched to a gene: 5. The germline gives CDR1 GTSNPN, CDR2 SVGIG (reference sequence). CDR3 size: 15 residues. The CDR3 protein is CAWSRGGGSTDTQYF. The CDR3 region has the DNA TGTGCCTGGAGTCGGGGCGGGGGAAGCACAGATACGCAGTATTTT.

This sequence joins TRBV5-1 and TRBJ2-3, with D possibly matching TRBD2 (6 bases). The CDR3 is 19 amino acids. Per the germline V gene, CDR1 is SGHRS and CDR2 is YFSETQ. V lost 4 bases and J lost 6, with 30 bases in between. CDR3 in amino acids: CASSPTILRGGSGGDTQYF. CDR3 DNA sequence: TGCGCCAGCAGCCCGACGATACTGCGTGGGGGGAGCGGTGGTGATACGCAGTATTTT.

This clone occurred a few times. The chain links TRBV6-6 to TRBJ2-7, with TRBD2 identical over 8 bases. CDR1 and CDR2 (germline): MNHNY, SVGAGI (reference sequence). The CDR3 runs 12 residues. The trim removed 8 bases at V and 3 bases at J, leaving 3 bases unmatched. CDR3 in amino acids: CASRSGGYEQYF. In DNA, the CDR3 is TGTGCCAGCCGGAGCGGGGGCTACGAGCAGTACTTC.

The V and J genes are TRBV11-2 and TRBJ1-3; D perhaps matches TRBD1 (5 bases). Trimming took 5 bases from V and 0 from J, leaving 11 bases between them. The CDR3 is 15 residues long. Germline V gene data show CDR1 as SGHAT and CDR2 as FQNNGV. The CDR3 nucleotides are TGTGCCAGCAGCCTCAGGGCCAGCTCTGGAAACACCATATATTTT. This codes for CASSLRASSGNTIYF.

The V call is TRBV4-2, the J call TRBJ2-4; TRBD2 is a possible D gene (6 bases). Germline V CDR1 and CDR2: LGHNA, YNFKEQ. V lost 1 base to trimming and J lost 4 bases, with 8 bases between them. The CDR3 length is 14 residues. CDR3 nucleotide sequence: TGTGCCAGCAGCCAAGGACTAGAAAAAAACATTCAGTACTTC. Translation: CASSQGLEKNIQYF.

The V gene is TRBV19, the J gene TRBJ1-5; 8 positions match TRBD1. CDR1 is LNHDA and CDR2 is SQIVND in the germline V gene (reference sequence). This CDR3 contains 15 residues. With V trimmed by 6 bases and J by 7 bases, 11 bases remained unmatched. This CDR3 is CASSLPGGLGQPQHF. The CDR3, as DNA: TGTGCCAGTAGCCTTCCAGGGGGCCTGGGGCAGCCCCAGCATTTT.

The rearrangement uses TRBV15 and TRBJ2-5, with 9 bases that match TRBD1. Germline CDR1 reads LNHNV; CDR2 reads YYDKDF (reference sequence). CDR3 length: 15 residues. Trimming cost V 1 base and J 2 bases; bases outside gene matches: 2. DNA for the CDR3: TGTGCCACCAGCAGAGCTGGGACAGGGCAAGAGACCCAGTACTTC. It encodes CATSRAGTGQETQYF.

The chain links TRBV7-6 to TRBJ2-2, with TRBD1 matching over 7 bases. V was pared by 6 bases and J by 8 bases, with 12 bases of the junction left unmatched. This CDR3 has 15 amino acids. The germline V gene has CDR1 SGHVS and CDR2 FNYEAQ. CDR3 amino acids: CASRGQAQSRGELFF. The CDR3 DNA reads TGTGCCAGCAGAGGACAGGCTCAGAGTCGAGGGGAGCTGTTTTTT.

The chain has TRBV28 and TRBJ2-7; D perhaps matches TRBD1 (5 bases). V was clipped by 7 bases and J by 4 bases, with 11 bases between them. The CDR3 has 12 amino acids. CDR1 and CDR2 (germline): MDHEN, SYDVKM. CDR3 region: CASNRDSYEQYF. As DNA, the CDR3 is TGTGCCAGCAACCGCGACAGTTACGAGCAGTACTTC.

Remarks on this clone: The same CDR3 arises from other DNA sequences in this sample as well. The gene calls are TRBV6-5 and TRBJ2-2; no clear D gene. The V gene's germline CDR1 is MNHEY and CDR2 SVGAGI. Trimming shortened V by 5 bases and J by 7 bases, and 17 bases separated the two germline ends. This CDR3 region has 15 residues. The CDR3 nucleotides read TGTGCCAGCAGTGGGTCAGTAGCCCGGCACGGGGAGCTGTTTTTT. Translating gives CASSGSVARHGELFF.

This chain connects TRBV5-6 to TRBJ1-1, with D hard to call. The germline CDR1 and CDR2 sequences are SGHDT and YYEEEE. CDR3 length: 15 amino acids. Trimming removed 4 bases at V and 3 bases at J, with 16 bases between. The CDR3 loop is CASSQTHGRDTEAFF. CDR3 sequence (DNA): TGTGCCAGCAGCCAGACCCACGGGAGGGACACTGAAGCTTTCTTT.

The chain has TRBV5-4 and TRBJ2-7, with 10 bases fitting TRBD1. V gave up 3 bases and J gave up 0 bases; unmatched junction bases: 3. The length of the CDR3 is 15 residues. Germline CDR1 SGHNT, CDR2 YYREEE (reference sequence). The CDR3 reads CASSWGTGDSYEQYF. CDR3 sequence (DNA): TGTGCCAGCAGCTGGGGGACAGGGGACTCCTACGAGCAGTACTTC.